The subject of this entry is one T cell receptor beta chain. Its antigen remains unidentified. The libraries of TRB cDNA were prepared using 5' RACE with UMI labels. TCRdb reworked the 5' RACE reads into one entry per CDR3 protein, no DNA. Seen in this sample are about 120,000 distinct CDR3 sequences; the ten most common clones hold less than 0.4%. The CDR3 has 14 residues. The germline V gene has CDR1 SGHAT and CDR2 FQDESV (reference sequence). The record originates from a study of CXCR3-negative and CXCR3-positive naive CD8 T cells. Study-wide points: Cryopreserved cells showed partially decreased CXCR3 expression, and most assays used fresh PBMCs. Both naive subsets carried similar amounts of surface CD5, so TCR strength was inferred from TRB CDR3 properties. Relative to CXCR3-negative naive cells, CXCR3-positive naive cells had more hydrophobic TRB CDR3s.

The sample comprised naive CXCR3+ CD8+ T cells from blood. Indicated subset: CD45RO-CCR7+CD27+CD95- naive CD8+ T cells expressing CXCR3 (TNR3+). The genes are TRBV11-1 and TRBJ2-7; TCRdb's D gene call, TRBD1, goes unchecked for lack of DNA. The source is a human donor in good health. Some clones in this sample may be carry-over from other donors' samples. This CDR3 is CASRSDRGRYEQYF.